This T cell receptor beta chain comes out of a study of blood T cell repertoires in COVID-19 (dated by TCRdb to 2020 to 2021). In the study overall: Samples from collaborators originated in the United States, Italy and Spain and spanned both the acute and convalescent phases of COVID-19. Where available, HLA class I and class II types were obtained from metadata supplied by the sample provider rather than from assay-based typing. Subjects who had been exposed to COVID-19, were actively infected with it, or had recovered from it provided the deeply sampled blood TCRbeta repertoires that made up the dataset. The repertoires were released in a freely available public database intended as a resource for research on the immune response to SARS-CoV-2. Samples were obtained from the ongoing ImmuneRACE study (first 160 participants) and from some 1,300 subjects provided by 6 global collaborators. The sample metadata nearly always contained a de-identified subject ID, COVID-19 status, age in years and sex. The prospective study material was composed of cDNA or gDNA derived from T cells, B-cell-depleted T cells, or PBMCs. General conclusions and limits of the study: Clinical and demographic metadata were provided uncurated, with the amount varying by source and participant.

Regarding this clone: The antigen it recognizes is unknown. No qualities accompany the bases; no much larger clone lies one base away.

Trimming takes 2 bases from V and 1 base from J, and the germline ends sit 6 bases apart. The CDR3 starts with the cysteine, ends with the phenylalanine, and has 14 residues. Only CDR3 DNA is held: 42 bases, read in frame from base 1. Per the germline V gene (reference sequence), SEHNR is the CDR1 and FQNEAQ is the CDR2. The collaborating institutions used their own protocols to collect whole blood in K2EDTA tubes. For TCRbeta analysis, collaborator samples were shipped as frozen whole blood, as isolated PBMCs, or as DNA extracted from either sample type. TCRbeta CDR3 regions were amplified from genomic DNA using the immunoSEQ Assay, a bias-controlled multiplex PCR. On the authors' methods: The number of nucleated cells in each sample was estimated from the amplification of reference gene primers within the assay. To quantify the absolute abundance of each unique TCRbeta CDR3 rearrangement, sequence reads were collapsed and filtered. For each sample, productive Simpson clonality was calculated as the square root of Simpson's diversity index over productive rearrangements. TCRdb limited this immuneACCESS table to in-frame rearrangements with V and J called. A share of clones is missing; checked studies link under half to unresolved V genes, and the rest is unexplained. V and J calls plus clone size are reproduced from that table; the DNA served to infer D and trimming. Present in this sample are about 98,000 clones, roughly 82% of which were seen just once. The top ten clones comprise around a sixth of the sample.

This receptor chain uses TRBV7-9 and TRBJ1-5; the D segment cannot be called with confidence. The receptor's source is a man older than 75 with acute or convalescent COVID-19. Sequencing was performed on peripheral blood. The CDR3 region has the sequence CASSLRGSNQPQHF. The nucleotide sequence is TGTGCCAGCAGCTTACGCGGGAGCAATCAGCCCCAGCATTTT.